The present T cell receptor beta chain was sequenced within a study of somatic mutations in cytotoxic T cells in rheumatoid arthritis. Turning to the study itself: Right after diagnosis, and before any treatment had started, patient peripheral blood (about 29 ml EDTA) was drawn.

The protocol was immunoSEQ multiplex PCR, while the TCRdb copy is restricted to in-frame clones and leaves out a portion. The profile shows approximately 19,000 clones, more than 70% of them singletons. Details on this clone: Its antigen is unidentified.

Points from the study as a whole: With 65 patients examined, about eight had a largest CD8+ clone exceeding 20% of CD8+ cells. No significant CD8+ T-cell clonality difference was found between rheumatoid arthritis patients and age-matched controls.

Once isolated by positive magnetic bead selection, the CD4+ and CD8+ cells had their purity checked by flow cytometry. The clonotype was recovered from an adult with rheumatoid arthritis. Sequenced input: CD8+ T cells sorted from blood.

For the CDR3, the DNA is TGCGCCAGCAGCTGGACAGGGGTGAACTCTGGGGCCAACGTCCTGACTTTC. Translated, it gives CASSWTGVNSGANVLTF. The V gene is TRBV5-1, the J gene TRBJ2-6, with TRBD1 identical over 9 bases. CDR1 SGHRS and CDR2 YFSETQ come from the germline V gene. This CDR3 is built from 17 residues. The J segment lost 0 bases and the V segment lost 3 bases, leaving 4 bases of the junction unmatched.